Presented here are 14 T cell receptor beta chains from one specimen sequenced in a study of T cell responses to AZD1222 COVID-19 vaccine. Data came from immunoSEQ multiplex PCR; TCRdb stores just in-frame clones and leaves some out. The sample includes 150,000 to 180,000 clones, approximately 87% of them seen just once. Specimen: peripheral blood, collected on day 0 of MenACWY control vaccination. The source is an adult in good health.

The sample holds one count of this clone. The chain combines TRBV7-8 with TRBJ1-1; D not certain. The germline V gene encodes CDR1 SGHVS and CDR2 FQNEAQ. There are 13 residues in the CDR3. Trimming pared 10 bases from V and 5 bases from J, leaving 17 bases between. CDR3 sequence reads: CATELWGGTEAFF. DNA for the CDR3: TGTGCCACCGAGTTGTGGGGTGGAACTGAAGCTTTCTTT.

The V call is TRBV7-9, the J call TRBJ1-2, with D possibly matching TRBD1 (6 bases). V lost 7 bases and J lost 6, with 30 bases in between. The CDR3 has 18 residues. Germline assignment: CDR1 SEHNR and CDR2 FQNEAQ (reference sequence). CDR3 sequence: CASTKFPGASFFIDGYTF. CDR3 coding DNA: TGTGCCAGCACCAAATTTCCGGGGGCGTCGTTTTTTATTGATGGCTACACCTTC.

The rearrangement links TRBV10-2 to TRBJ2-7, with D possibly being TRBD2 (6 bases). V was trimmed by 1 base and J by 3 bases, leaving 7 bases between them. CDR3 length: 13 amino acids. Germline CDR1 is WSHSY and CDR2 is SAAADI. The CDR3 region has the DNA TGCGCCAGCAGTGAGTGGGGAGGCTACGAGCAGTACGTC. Residues: CASSEWGGYEQYV.

V usage is TRBV19 and J usage is TRBJ2-7; TRBD1 matches 9 bases. Germline-derived CDR1 and CDR2 are LNHDA and SQIVND (reference sequence). Unmatched junction bases numbered 9, after V lost 5 bases and J lost 4 bases. The CDR3 runs 15 residues. CDR3 residues: CASSLTGTGRYEQYF. CDR3 in DNA: TGTGCCAGTAGTTTAACCGGGACAGGGAGGTACGAGCAGTACTTC.

The rearrangement joins TRBV4-3 to TRBJ1-2; the D is unclear. CDR1 LGHNA and CDR2 YSLEER come from the germline V gene. V was cut by 4 bases and J by 4 bases, with 13 bases left in between. The CDR3 runs 14 residues. CDR3 DNA: TGCGCCAGCAGCCCTGGACTGGGCCTCTATGGCTACACCTTC. Translated, it gives CASSPGLGLYGYTF.

This rearrangement joins TRBV5-1 to TRBJ2-1, with 8 bases aligning to TRBD2. CDR3 size: 14 residues. CDR1 SGHRS and CDR2 YFSETQ come from the germline V gene. The V segment lost 1 base and the J segment 7 bases; nucleotides outside the gene matches: 4. In nucleotides, the CDR3 is TGCGCCAGCAGCTTGACTAGCGGAGCGAATGAGCAGTTCTTC. This sequence encodes CASSLTSGANEQFF.

CDR3 sequence reads: CARWGIRTSGTDTQYF. The CDR3 DNA follows: TGTGCCAGATGGGGGATTCGGACTAGCGGCACAGATACGCAGTATTTT. The chain carries TRBV6-4 and TRBJ2-3, with TRBD2 matching 9 bases. Trimming cost V 9 bases and J 1 base; bases outside gene matches: 11. Germline V CDR1 and CDR2: MRHNA, SNTAGT. This CDR3 spans 16 amino acids.

The chain joins TRBV6-6 to TRBJ1-5; D is unresolved. CDR1 and CDR2 from the germline V gene are MNHNY and SVGAGI (reference sequence). With 11 bases removed from V and 3 bases from J, the gap between germline ends came to 17 bases. This CDR3 contains 14 residues. CDR3 region: CAARGSLDNQPQHF. In DNA form, the CDR3 reads TGTGCCGCGCGTGGCTCTCTCGACAATCAGCCCCAGCATTTT.

This chain links TRBV7-3 with TRBJ2-3, with D tentatively TRBD2 (5 bases). V lost 7 bases, J lost 6 bases, and 14 bases lay in between. The CDR3 totals 13 residues. Looked up from germline, CDR1 is SGHTA and CDR2 is FQGTGA. CDR3: CASKLGPGDTQYF. DNA for the CDR3: TGTGCCAGCAAATTGGGCCCGGGGGATACGCAGTATTTT.

Regarding this clone: Other nucleotide sequences in the sample specify the same CDR3. The chain carries TRBV5-1 and TRBJ1-1; D remains ambiguous. Trimming cost V 0 bases and J 0 bases, with 3 bases left between them. CDR3 length: 13 residues. Germline V gives CDR1 SGHRS, CDR2 YFSETQ. The CDR3 spells CASSLAVNTEAFF. The CDR3 nucleotides are TGCGCCAGCAGCTTGGCAGTGAACACTGAAGCTTTCTTT.

In its sample, this clone was seen once. The gene calls are TRBV29-1 and TRBJ1-1; 7 bases agree with TRBD1. The CDR3 extends over 13 amino acids. Trimming at V came to 4 bases and at J to 5 bases, leaving 7 bases not matched to a gene. The V gene's germline CDR1 is SQVTM and CDR2 ANQGSEA. This CDR3 is CSVGTGWGTEAFF. For the CDR3, the DNA is TGCAGCGTTGGGACAGGCTGGGGAACTGAAGCTTTCTTT.

The V and J genes are TRBV11-3 and TRBJ2-5; 12 positions match TRBD2. After removal of 3 bases from V and 2 bases from J, the junction contained 7 bases not matched to a gene. CDR1 is SGHNT and CDR2 is YENEEA in the germline V gene. The CDR3 loop spans 17 amino acids. The CDR3 DNA sequence: TGTGCCAGCAGCTTGACTAGCGGGAGACTAAGACAAGAGACCCAGTACTTC. Protein: CASSLTSGRLRQETQYF.

The chain carries TRBV18 and TRBJ2-7; tentative D call: TRBD2 (5 bases). The CDR3 is 15 amino acids. Trimming cost V 3 bases and J 9 bases, with 21 bases left between them. From germline, CDR1 is KGHSH and CDR2 LQKENI. The CDR3: CASSPAGHVPLVQYF. CDR3 coding DNA: TGTGCCAGCTCACCGGCGGGCCACGTCCCTTTAGTGCAGTACTTC.

The chain links TRBV18 to TRBJ1-2; the D is unclear. The ends were cut back, 0 bases at V and 4 bases at J, with 9 bases in the middle. The CDR3 spans 14 residues. Per the germline V gene, CDR1 is KGHSH and CDR2 is LQKENI. The DNA for the CDR3 is TGTGCCAGCTCACCACCGTCTCACAGCTATGGCTACACCTTC. Protein: CASSPPSHSYGYTF. The variable domain in full, with the rest retrieved from reference TRBV18 and TRBJ1-2, is NAGVMQNPRHLVRRRGQEARLRCSPMKGHSHVYWYRQLPEEGLKFMVYLQKENIIDESGMPKERFSAEFPKEGPSILRIQQVVRGDSAAYFCASSPPSHSYGYTFGSGTRLTVV.